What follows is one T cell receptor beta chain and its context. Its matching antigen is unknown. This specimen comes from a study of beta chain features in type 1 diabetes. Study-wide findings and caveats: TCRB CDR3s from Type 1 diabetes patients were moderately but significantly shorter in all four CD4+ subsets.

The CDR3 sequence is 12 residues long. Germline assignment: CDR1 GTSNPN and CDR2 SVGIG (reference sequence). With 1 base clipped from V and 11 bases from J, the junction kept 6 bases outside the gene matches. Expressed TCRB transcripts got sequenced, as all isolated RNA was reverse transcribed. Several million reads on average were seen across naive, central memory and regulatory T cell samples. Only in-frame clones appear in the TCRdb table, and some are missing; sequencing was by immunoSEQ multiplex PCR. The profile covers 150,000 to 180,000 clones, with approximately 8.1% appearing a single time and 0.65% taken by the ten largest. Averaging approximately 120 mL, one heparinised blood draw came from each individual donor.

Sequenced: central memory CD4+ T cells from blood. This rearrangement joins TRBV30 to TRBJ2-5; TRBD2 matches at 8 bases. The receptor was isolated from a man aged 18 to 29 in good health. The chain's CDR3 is CAWSDSGGEQYF. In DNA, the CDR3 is TGTGCCTGGAGTGATTCGGGAGGGGAGCAGTACTTC. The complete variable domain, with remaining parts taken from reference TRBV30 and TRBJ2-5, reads SQTIHQWPATLVQPVGSPLSLECTVEGTSNPNLYWYRQAAGRGLQLLFYSVGIGQISSEVPQNLSASRPQDRQFILSSKKLLLSDSGFYLCAWSDSGGEQYFGPGTRLLVL.